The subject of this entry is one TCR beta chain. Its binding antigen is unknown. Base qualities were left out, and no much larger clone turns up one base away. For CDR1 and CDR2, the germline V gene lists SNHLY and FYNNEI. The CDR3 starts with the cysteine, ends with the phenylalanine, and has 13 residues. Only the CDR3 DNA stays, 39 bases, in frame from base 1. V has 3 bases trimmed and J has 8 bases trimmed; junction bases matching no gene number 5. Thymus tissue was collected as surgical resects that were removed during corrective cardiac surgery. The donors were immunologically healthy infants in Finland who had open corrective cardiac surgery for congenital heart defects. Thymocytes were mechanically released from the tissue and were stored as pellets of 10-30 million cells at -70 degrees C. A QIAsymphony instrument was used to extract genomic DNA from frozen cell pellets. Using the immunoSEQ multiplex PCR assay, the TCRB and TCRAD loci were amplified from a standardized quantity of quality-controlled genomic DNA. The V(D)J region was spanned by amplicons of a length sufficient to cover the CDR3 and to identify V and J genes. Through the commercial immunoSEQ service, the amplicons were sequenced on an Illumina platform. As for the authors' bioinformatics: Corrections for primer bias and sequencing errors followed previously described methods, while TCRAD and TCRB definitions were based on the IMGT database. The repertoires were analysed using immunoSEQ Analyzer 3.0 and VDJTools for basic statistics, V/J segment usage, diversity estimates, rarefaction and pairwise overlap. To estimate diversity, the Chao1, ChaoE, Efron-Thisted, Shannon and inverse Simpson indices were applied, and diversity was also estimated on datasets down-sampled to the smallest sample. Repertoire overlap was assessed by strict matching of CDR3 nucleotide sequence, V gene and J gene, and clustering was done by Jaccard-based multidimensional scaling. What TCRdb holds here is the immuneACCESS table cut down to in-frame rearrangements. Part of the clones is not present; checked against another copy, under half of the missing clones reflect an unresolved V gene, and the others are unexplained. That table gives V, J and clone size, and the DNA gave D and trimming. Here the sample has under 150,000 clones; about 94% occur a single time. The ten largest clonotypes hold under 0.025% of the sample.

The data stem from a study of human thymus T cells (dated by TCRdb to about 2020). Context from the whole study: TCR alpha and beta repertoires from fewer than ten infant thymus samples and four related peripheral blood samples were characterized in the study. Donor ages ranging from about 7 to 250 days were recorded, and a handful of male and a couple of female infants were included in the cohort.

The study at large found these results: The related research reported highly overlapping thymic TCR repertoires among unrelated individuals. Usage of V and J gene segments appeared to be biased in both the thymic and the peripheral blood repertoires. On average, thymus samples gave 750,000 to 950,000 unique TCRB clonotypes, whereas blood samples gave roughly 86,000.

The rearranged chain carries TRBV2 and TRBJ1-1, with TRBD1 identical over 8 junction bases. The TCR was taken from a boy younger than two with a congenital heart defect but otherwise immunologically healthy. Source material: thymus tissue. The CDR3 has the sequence CASSDRGRGEAFF. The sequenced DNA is TGTGCCAGCAGTGACAGGGGGCGCGGAGAAGCTTTCTTT.